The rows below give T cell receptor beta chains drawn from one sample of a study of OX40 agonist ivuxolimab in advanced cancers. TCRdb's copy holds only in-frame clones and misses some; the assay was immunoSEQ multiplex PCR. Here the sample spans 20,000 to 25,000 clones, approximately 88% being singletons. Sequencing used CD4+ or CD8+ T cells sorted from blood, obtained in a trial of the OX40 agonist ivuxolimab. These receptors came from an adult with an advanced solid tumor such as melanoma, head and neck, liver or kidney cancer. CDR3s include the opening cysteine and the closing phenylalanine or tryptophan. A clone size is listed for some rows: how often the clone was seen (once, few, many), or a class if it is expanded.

CASSHPLDQPQHF,TRBJ1-5,TRBV28,once
CASSPQGANNEQFF,TRBJ2-1,TRBV18,-
CASSLVGQYNEQFF,TRBJ2-1,TRBV5-1,-
CASSVTGQGSNNEQFF,TRBJ2-1,TRBV9,-
CSAGHPGLVSDEQFF,TRBJ2-1,TRBV29-1,-
CAWTGFYYGYTF,TRBJ1-2,TRBV30,-
CASSLGARDLSTDTQYF,TRBJ2-3,TRBV5-6,-
CASSREGTRSGNTIYF,TRBJ1-3,TRBV18,-
CASSQVGSVYYGYTF,TRBJ1-2,TRBV4-1,once
CASSLARSRISSGANVLTF,TRBJ2-6,TRBV7-6,-
CASSIPTGRF,TRBJ2-7,TRBV19,-
CASSPQLAGGEQFF,TRBJ2-1,TRBV5-4,-
CASSPGTGGNIQYF,TRBJ2-4,TRBV28,-
CASIVRGNTGELFF,TRBJ2-2,TRBV19,few
CASGWWTASNQPQHF,TRBJ1-5,TRBV12-5,-
CASTRTGTTEAFF,TRBJ1-1,TRBV6-5,-
CASSLTGTSEDEQFF,TRBJ2-1,TRBV5-1,-
CASSAGQASGNTIYF,TRBJ1-3,TRBV5-4,-
CASTGLPNNEQFF,TRBJ2-1,TRBV27,once
CASSVGQSFSYNSPLHF,TRBJ1-6,TRBV9,-
CASSYHGTGGTEAFF,TRBJ1-1,TRBV6-5,once
CASSQGDRVTGHTF,TRBJ1-2,TRBV5-1,-